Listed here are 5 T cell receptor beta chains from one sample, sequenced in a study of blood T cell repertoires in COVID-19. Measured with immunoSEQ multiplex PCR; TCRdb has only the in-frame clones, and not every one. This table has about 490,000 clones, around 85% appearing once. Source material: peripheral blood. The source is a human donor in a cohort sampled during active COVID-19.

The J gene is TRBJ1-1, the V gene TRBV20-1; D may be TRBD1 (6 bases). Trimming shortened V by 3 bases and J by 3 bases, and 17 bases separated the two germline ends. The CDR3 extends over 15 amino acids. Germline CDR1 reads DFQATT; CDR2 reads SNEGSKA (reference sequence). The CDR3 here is CSASGGTWRHTEAFF. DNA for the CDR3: TGCAGTGCTAGTGGAGGGACATGGAGGCACACTGAAGCTTTCTTT.

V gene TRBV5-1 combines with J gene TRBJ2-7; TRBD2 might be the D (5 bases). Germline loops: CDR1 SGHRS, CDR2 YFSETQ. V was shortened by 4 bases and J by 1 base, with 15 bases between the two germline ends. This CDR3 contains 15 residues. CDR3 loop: CASSPAPDSSYEQYF. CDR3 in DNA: TGCGCCAGCAGCCCTGCTCCGGACTCTTCCTACGAGCAGTACTTC.

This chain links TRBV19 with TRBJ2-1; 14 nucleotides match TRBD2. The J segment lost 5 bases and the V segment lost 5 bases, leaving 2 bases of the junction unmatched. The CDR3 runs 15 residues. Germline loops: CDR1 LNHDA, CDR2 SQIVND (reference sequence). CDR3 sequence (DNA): TGTGCCAGTAGTCCGGGACTAGCGGGGGACAATGAGCAGTTCTTC. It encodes CASSPGLAGDNEQFF.

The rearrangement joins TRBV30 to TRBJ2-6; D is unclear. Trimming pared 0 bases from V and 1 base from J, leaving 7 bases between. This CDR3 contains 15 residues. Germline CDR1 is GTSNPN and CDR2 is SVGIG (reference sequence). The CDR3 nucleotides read TGTGCCTGGAGTGTATCTAGGTCTGGGGCCAACGTCCTGACTTTC. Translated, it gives CAWSVSRSGANVLTF.

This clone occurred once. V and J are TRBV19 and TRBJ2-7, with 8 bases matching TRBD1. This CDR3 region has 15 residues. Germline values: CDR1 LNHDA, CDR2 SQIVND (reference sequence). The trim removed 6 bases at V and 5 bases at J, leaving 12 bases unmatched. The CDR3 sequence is CASSRDRSKGNEQYF. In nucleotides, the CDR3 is TGTGCCAGTAGCCGGGACAGGTCAAAAGGGAACGAGCAGTACTTC. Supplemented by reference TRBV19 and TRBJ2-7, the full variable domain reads DGGITQSPKYLFRKEGQNVTLSCEQNLNHDAMYWYRQDPGQGLRLIYYSQIVNDFQKGDIAEGYSVSREKKESFPLTVTSAQKNPTAFYLCASSRDRSKGNEQYFGPGTRLTVT.